The 3 T cell receptor beta chains reported below all come from one sample, sequenced in a study of vaccination and CD4 T cells after COVID-19. MiXCR, applied by TCRdb to the PCR reads, yields one record per CDR3 protein. This table has 12,000 to 15,000 distinct CDR3 sequences, roughly three quarters appearing once. The source was CD4+ T cells from blood, collected after SARS-CoV-2 vaccination. The receptors were sampled from a human donor who had recovered from COVID-19.

This clonotype was picked up a small number of times. This rearrangement joins TRBV20-1 to TRBJ2-1; 7 bases map to TRBD1. V shed 3 bases and J 4 bases; nucleotides not matched to a gene: 6. CDR1 DFQATT and CDR2 SNEGSKA come from the germline V gene (reference sequence). The CDR3 has 14 amino acids. CDR3 loop: CSARDRRPYNEQFF. The CDR3 coding sequence is TGCAGTGCTAGGGACAGGAGACCTTACAATGAGCAGTTCTTC.

In its sample, this clonotype was seen a few times. The V gene is TRBV7-9, the J gene TRBJ1-2, with D perhaps matching TRBD1 (5 bases). Germline V gene data show CDR1 as SEHNR and CDR2 as FQNEAQ (reference sequence). The CDR3 contains 14 residues. V gave up 4 bases and J gave up 6 bases, with 15 bases separating them. The CDR3 region has the DNA TGTGCCAGCAGCTCCAGGGATAGGTTCGATGGCTACACCTTC. Its protein is CASSSRDRFDGYTF. The full variable domain, with the rest looked up from reference TRBV7-9 and TRBJ1-2, is DTGVSQNPRHKITKRGQNVTFRCDPISEHNRLYWYRQTLGQGPEFLTYFQNEAQLEKSRLLSDRFSAERPKGSFSTLEIQRTEQGDSAMYLCASSSRDRFDGYTFGSGTRLTVV.

The chain recombines TRBV6-2 or TRBV6-3 with TRBJ1-5; the D gene is possibly TRBD1 (6 bases). This CDR3 has 12 residues. V lost 2 bases and J 7 bases, leaving 6 bases between the germline ends. Per the germline V gene, CDR1 is MNHEY and CDR2 is SVGEGT. The CDR3 loop is CASSYGTQPQHF. CDR3 coding DNA: TGTGCCAGCAGTTACGGGACACAGCCCCAGCATTTT.